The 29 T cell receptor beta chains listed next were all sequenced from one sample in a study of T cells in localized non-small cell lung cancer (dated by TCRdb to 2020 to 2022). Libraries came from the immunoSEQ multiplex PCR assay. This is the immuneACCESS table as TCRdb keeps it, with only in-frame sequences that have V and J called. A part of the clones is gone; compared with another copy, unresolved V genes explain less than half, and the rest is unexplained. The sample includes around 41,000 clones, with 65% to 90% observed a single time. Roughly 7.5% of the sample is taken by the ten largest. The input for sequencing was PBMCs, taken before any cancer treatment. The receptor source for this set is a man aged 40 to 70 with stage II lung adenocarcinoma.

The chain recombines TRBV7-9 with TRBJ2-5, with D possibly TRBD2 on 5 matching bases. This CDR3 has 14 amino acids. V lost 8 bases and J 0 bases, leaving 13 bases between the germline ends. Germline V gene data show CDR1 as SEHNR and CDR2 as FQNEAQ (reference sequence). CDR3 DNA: TGTGCCAGCGGGAGTGTACAGAACCAAGAGACCCAGTACTTC. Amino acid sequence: CASGSVQNQETQYF.

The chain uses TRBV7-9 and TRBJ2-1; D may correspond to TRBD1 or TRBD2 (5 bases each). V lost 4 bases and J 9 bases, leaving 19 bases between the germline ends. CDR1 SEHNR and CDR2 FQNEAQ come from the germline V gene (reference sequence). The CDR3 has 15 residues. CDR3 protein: CASSSGTAGGFEQFF. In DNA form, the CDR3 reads TGTGCCAGCAGCTCGGGGACCGCAGGAGGCTTTGAGCAGTTCTTC.

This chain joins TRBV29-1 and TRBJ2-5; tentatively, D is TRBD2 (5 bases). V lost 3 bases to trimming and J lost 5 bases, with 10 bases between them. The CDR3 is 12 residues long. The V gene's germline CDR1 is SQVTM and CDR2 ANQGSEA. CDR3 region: CSVEGVGETQYF. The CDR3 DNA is TGCAGCGTTGAGGGAGTAGGTGAGACCCAGTACTTC. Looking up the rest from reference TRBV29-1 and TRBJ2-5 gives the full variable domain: SAVISQKPSRDICQRGTSLTIQCQVDSQVTMMFWYRQQPGQSLTLIATANQGSEATYESGFVIDKFPISRPNLTFSTLTVSNMSPEDSSIYLCSVEGVGETQYFGPGTRLLVL.

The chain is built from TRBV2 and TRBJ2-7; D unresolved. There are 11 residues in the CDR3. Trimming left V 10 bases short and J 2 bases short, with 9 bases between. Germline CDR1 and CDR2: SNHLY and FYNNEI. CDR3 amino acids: CANLGPYEQYF. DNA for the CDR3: TGTGCCAACCTAGGGCCCTACGAGCAGTACTTC.

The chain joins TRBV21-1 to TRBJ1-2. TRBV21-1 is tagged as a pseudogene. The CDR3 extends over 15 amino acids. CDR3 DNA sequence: TGTGCCAGCAGCAAAAGCTTCGGGAAGGTCTATGGCTACACCTTC. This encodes CASSKSFGKVYGYTF.

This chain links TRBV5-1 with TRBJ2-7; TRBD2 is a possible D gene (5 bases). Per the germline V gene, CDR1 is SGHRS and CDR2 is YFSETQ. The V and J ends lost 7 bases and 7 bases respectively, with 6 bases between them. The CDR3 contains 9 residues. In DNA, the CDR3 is TGCGCCAGCCGCGGGGAGCAGTACTTC. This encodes CASRGEQYF.

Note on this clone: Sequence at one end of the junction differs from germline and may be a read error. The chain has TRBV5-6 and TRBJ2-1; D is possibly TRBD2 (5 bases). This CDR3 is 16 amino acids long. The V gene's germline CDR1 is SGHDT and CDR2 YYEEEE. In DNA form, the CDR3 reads TGTGCCAGCAGCTACCTTAGCAGTGATGACTACAATGAGCGGTTCTTC. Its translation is CASSYLSSDDYNERFF.

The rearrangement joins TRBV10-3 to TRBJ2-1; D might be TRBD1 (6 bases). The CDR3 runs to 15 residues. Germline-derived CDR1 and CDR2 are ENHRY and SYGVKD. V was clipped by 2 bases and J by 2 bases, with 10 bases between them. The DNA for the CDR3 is TGTGCCATCAGTGAGGGGCAGGGGACCTACAATGAGCAGTTCTTC. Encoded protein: CAISEGQGTYNEQFF.

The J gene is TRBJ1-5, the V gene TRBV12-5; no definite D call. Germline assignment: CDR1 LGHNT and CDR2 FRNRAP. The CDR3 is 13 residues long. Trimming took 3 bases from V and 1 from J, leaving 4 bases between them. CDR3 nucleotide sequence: TGTGCTAGTGGTTTAGAGAGCAATCAGCCCCAGCATTTT. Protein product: CASGLESNQPQHF.

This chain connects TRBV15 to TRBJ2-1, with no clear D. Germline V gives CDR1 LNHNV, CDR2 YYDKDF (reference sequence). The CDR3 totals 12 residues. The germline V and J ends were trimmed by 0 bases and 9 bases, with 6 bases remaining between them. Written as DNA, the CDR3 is TGTGCCACCAGCAGAGATCGAGGTGAGCAGTTCTTC. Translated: CATSRDRGEQFF. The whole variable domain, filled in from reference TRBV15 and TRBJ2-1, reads DAMVIQNPRYQVTQFGKPVTLSCSQTLNHNVMYWYQQKSSQAPKLLFHYYDKDFNNEADTPDNFQSRRPNTSFCFLDIRSPGLGDTAMYLCATSRDRGEQFFGPGTRLTVL.

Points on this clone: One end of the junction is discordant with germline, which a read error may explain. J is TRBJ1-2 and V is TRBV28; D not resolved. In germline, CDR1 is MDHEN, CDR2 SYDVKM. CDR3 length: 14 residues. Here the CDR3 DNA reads TGTGCCAGCAGTTTATCCGGCCAGGCTTGGAATCCCCTCTTC. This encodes CASSLSGQAWNPLF.

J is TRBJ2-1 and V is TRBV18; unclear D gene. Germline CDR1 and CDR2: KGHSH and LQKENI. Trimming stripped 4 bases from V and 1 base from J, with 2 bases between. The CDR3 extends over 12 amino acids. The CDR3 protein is CASSRSYNEQFF. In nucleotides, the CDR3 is TGTGCCAGCTCACGATCCTACAATGAGCAGTTCTTC.

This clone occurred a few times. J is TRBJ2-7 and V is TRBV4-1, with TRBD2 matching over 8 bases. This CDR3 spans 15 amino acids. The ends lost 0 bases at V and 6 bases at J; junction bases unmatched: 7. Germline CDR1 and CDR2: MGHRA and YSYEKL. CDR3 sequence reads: CASSQDSGTRGEQYF. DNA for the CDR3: TGCGCCAGCAGCCAAGATAGCGGGACACGGGGCGAGCAGTACTTC.

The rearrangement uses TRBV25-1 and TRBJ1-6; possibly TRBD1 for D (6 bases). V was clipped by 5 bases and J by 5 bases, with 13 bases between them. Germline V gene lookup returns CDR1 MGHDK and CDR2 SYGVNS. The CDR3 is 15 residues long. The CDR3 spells CASSPSGANNSPLHF. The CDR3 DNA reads TGTGCCAGCAGTCCCTCAGGGGCCAATAATTCACCCCTCCACTTT.

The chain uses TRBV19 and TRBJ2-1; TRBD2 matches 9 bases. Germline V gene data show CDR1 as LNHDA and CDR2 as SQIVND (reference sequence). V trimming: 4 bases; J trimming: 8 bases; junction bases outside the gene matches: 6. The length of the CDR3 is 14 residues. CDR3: CASSTAGGDDEQFF. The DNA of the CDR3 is TGTGCCAGTAGTACGGCGGGAGGGGACGATGAGCAGTTCTTC.

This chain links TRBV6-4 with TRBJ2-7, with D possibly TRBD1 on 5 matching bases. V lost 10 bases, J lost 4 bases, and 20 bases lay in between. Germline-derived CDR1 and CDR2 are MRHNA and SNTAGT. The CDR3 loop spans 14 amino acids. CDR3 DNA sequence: TGTGCCATCAGCGACCGAGACAGAACTTACGAGCAGTACTTC. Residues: CAISDRDRTYEQYF.

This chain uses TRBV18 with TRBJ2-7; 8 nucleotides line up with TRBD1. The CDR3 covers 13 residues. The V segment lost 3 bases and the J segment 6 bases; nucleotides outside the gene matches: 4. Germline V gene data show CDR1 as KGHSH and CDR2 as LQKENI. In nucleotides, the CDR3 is TGTGCCAGCTCACCTCAGGGGGCAGGCGAGCAGTACTTC. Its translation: CASSPQGAGEQYF.

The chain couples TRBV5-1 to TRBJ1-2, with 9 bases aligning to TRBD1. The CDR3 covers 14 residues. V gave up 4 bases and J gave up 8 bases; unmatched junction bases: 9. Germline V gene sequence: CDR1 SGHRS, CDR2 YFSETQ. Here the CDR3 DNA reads TGCGCCAGCAGCCCTACAGGGGGCGCGGAAGGCTACACCTTC. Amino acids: CASSPTGGAEGYTF.

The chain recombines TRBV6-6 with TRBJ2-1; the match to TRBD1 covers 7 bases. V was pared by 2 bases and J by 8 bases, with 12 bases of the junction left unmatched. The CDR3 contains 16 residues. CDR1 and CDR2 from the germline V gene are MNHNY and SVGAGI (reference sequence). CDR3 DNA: TGTGCCAGCAGTTACCGGGACAGAGGAAATAGCGATGAGCAGTTCTTC. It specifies CASSYRDRGNSDEQFF.

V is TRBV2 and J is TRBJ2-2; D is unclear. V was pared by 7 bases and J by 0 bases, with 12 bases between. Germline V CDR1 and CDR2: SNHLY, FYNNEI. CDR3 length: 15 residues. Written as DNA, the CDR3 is TGTGCCAGCACCGGACCAAGCTCGAACACCGGGGAGCTGTTTTTT. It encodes CASTGPSSNTGELFF.

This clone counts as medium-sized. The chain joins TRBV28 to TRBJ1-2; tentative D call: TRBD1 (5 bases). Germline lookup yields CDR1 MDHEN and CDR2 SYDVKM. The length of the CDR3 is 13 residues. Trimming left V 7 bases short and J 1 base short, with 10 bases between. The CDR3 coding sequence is TGTGCCAGCACCCAACAGGATAACTATGGCTACACCTTC. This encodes CASTQQDNYGYTF.

The CDR3 loop is CASRKGRGNSPLHF. CDR3 DNA sequence: TGTGCCAGCAGAAAAGGACGTGGGAATTCACCCCTCCACTTT. The rearrangement uses TRBV7-8 and TRBJ1-6; D not certain. The V gene lost 6 bases and the J gene lost 7 bases, with 13 bases spanning the gap. The germline gives CDR1 SGHVS, CDR2 FQNEAQ. The CDR3 loop spans 14 amino acids.

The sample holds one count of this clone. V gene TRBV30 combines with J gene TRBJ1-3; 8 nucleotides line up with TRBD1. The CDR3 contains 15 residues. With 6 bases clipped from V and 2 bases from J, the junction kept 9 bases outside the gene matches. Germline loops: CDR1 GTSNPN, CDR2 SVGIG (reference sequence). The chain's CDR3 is CACGQGVHAGNTIYF. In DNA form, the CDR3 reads TGTGCCTGCGGACAGGGAGTTCATGCTGGAAACACCATATATTTT.

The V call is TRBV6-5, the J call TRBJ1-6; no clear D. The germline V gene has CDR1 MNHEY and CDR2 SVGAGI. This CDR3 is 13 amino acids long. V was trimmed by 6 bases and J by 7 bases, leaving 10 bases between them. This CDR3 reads CASSWGENSPLHF. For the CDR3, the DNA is TGTGCCAGCAGCTGGGGTGAGAATTCACCCCTCCACTTT.

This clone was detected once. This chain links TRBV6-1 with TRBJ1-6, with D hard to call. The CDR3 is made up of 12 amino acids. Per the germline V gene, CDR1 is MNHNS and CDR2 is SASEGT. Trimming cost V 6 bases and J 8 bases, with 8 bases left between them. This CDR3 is CASSLTHSPLHF. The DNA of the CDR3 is TGTGCCAGCAGCTTGACACATTCACCCCTCCACTTT.

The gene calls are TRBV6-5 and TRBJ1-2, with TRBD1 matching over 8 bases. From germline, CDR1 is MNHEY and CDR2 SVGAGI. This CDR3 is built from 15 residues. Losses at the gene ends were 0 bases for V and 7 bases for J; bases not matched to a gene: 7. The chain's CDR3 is CASSYSPTGVGGYTF. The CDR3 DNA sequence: TGTGCCAGCAGTTACTCACCGACAGGGGTTGGTGGCTACACCTTC.

The CDR3 DNA reads TGTGCCAGCAGCGGAGGTACTGAGAATGAACTGTTTTTT. As protein: CASSGGTENELFF. The chain combines TRBV6-5 with TRBJ1-4; the D is unclear. CDR1 is MNHEY and CDR2 is SVGAGI in the germline V gene. The CDR3 is made up of 13 amino acids. Trimming pared 6 bases from V and 12 bases from J, leaving 17 bases between.

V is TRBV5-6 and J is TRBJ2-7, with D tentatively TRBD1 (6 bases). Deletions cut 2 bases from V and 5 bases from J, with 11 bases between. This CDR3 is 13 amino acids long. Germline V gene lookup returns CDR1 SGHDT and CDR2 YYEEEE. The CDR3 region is CASSFQGRHEQYF. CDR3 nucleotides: TGTGCCAGCAGCTTTCAGGGGCGACACGAGCAGTACTTC.

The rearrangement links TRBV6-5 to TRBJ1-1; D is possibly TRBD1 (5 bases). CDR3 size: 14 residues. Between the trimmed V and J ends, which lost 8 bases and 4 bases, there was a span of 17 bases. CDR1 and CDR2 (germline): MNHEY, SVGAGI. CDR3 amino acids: CASRDPSPGTEAFF. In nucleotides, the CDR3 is TGTGCCAGCCGGGACCCCTCCCCGGGCACTGAAGCTTTCTTT.